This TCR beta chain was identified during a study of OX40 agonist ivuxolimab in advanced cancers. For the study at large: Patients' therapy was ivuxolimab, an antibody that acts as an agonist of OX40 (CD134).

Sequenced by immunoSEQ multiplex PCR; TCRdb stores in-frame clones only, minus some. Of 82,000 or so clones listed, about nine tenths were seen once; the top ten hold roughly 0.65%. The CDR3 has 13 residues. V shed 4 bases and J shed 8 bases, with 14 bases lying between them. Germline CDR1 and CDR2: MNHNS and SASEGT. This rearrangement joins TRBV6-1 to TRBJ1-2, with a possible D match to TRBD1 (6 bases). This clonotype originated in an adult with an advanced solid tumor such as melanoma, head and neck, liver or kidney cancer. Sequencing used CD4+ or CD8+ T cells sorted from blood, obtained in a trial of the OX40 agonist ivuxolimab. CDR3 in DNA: TGTGCCAGCAGTGTACAGGGACAAGGCGGCTACACCTTC. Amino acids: CASSVQGQGGYTF.